This TCR beta chain was observed in a study of cytomegalovirus exposure and HLA in healthy donors. General study points: Roughly uniform sequencing depth across donors was assumed, possibly incorrectly. Differences between HLA loci emerged in a later analysis of TCR association rates, with DRB1 most and HLA-C fewest. Many donors carried some public TCRs, although rarity characterized most TCR sequences. Prediction of most subjects' HLA-A and HLA-B alleles by TCR beta sequences was reportedly accurate.

PCR used 60 Vbeta primers and 13 Jbeta primers. Some clones are missing from TCRdb's copy, which holds only in-frame ones; the method was immunoSEQ multiplex PCR. The sample holds some 190,000 clones; 85% to 90% are singletons and the top ten take roughly 1.9%. V was pared by 0 bases and J by 9 bases, with 13 bases of the junction left unmatched. The CDR3 contains 17 residues. Germline V gene data show CDR1 as SGDLS and CDR2 as YYNGEE. About this clone: Its target is unknown.

The receptor comes from a woman in her late teens or twenties in good health and CMV-seronegative. Input material: PBMCs. This chain joins TRBV9 and TRBJ2-1; 9 nucleotides match TRBD2. The CDR3 coding sequence is TGTGCCAGCAGCGTAGCAACTAGCGGGCATCCTAGGGGTGAGCAGTTCTTC. The encoded protein is CASSVATSGHPRGEQFF.